This T cell receptor (beta chain) is from a study of shared clonotypes between healthy human individuals. Points from the study as a whole: Specimens sampled were limited to blood, with tissue repertoires likely differing.

V dropped 7 bases and J dropped 7 bases, with 16 bases sitting between them. This CDR3 region has 13 residues. The germline gives CDR1 ENHRY, CDR2 SYGVKD. The assay was immunoSEQ multiplex PCR, and TCRdb's table has in-frame clones only and misses some. The sample contains around 2,100,000 clones, around 96% of which appear only once. CD45RO-negative, CCR7-selected cells formed the naive CD8 fraction, which excluded terminally differentiated effector memory CD45RA+ cells. Comment on this clone: Its antigen remains unidentified.

The rearrangement links TRBV10-3 to TRBJ1-2; no firm D call. The specimen was naive CD8+ T cells sorted from blood. This clonotype originated in a man between 18 and 29 years old in good health. CDR3 DNA: TGTGCCATCATGGACTTGGGAGACCGTGGCTACACCTTC. Amino acids: CAIMDLGDRGYTF.